This TCR beta chain is drawn from a study of blood T cell repertoires in COVID-19. TCRdb's copy holds only in-frame clones and misses some; the assay was immunoSEQ multiplex PCR. The table has some 140,000 clones, about 85% seen once. Trimming cost V 5 bases and J 2 bases; bases outside gene matches: 6. Germline V lookup: CDR1 SGHTA, CDR2 FQGNSA. CDR3 length: 16 residues. The sequence was collected from a man in his 60s with COVID-19, enrolled during active disease. Sequenced material: peripheral blood. This chain joins TRBV7-2 and TRBJ2-5, with TRBD2 identical over 12 bases. CDR3 sequence (DNA): TGTGCCAGCAGCCGCGGACTAGCGGGGACACAAGAGACCCAGTACTTC. As protein: CASSRGLAGTQETQYF.